This TCR beta chain came from a study of OX40 agonist ivuxolimab in advanced cancers. As for the study in general: The dose-escalation group included hepatocellular carcinoma, melanoma, renal cell carcinoma and head and neck cancer.

Study-wide points: Averaged across samples, CD8+ T cells carried more expanded clones than CD4+ did. Still undetermined is the antigen specificity of the expanded peripheral T cells.

This CDR3 has 11 residues. Baseline was the first blood sampling point, followed by cycle 4 day 1 and cycle 7 day 1. Using immunoSEQ multiplex PCR, the repertoire was profiled, and TCRdb retains in-frame clones only, with some absent. Here the sample spans roughly 66,000 clones, roughly 84% being singletons. As concerns this clone: No antigen is known for it.

The sequenced sample was CD4+ or CD8+ T cells sorted from blood, obtained in a trial of the OX40 agonist ivuxolimab. The chain carries TRBV21-1 and TRBJ1-2. TRBV21-1 is deemed a pseudogene. The sequence was collected from an adult with an advanced solid tumor such as melanoma, head and neck, liver or kidney cancer. As DNA, the CDR3 is TGTGCCAGCAGCAAAGAGGGGACCTCTCTCTTC. This gives the protein CASSKEGTSLF.